This TCR beta chain derives from a study of T-cell reconstitution after alpha-beta-depleted transplantation in children. Findings of the study overall: For some patients, TCRbeta diversity was high at day 60 because of recipient T cells and thymic progenitors that survived. Alpha-beta T cells present about two months after transplant were reported to originate from several hundred expanded graft clones. One year after transplant, T-cell counts and diversity came mostly from newly produced T cells.

J was trimmed by 4 bases and V by 2 bases; bases with no gene match: 4. The germline CDR1 and CDR2 sequences are DFQATT and SNEGSKA (reference sequence). This CDR3 comprises 15 residues. This clonotype was seen at least ten times. Its matching antigen is unknown. Unique molecular identifiers were incorporated during preparation of the TCRbeta library. From the PCR reads, TCRdb called clonotypes with MiXCR, one entry per CDR3 protein. The sample lists about 600,000 distinct CDR3 sequences; over 10% were seen once. The clonotype comes from a male patient under 18 who had a stem cell transplant for acute myeloid leukemia, so the T cells may come from the graft donor. V usage is TRBV20-1 and J usage is TRBJ2-5, with TRBD2 matching 13 bases. The sample in question was PBMCs, mostly from graft donor cells, obtained 360 days after TCRalphabeta/CD19-depleted stem cell transplant. CDR3 in amino acids: CSARRGLAGLETQYF. The CDR3 DNA reads as TGCAGTGCTAGACGGGGACTAGCGGGGCTAGAGACCCAGTACTTC.